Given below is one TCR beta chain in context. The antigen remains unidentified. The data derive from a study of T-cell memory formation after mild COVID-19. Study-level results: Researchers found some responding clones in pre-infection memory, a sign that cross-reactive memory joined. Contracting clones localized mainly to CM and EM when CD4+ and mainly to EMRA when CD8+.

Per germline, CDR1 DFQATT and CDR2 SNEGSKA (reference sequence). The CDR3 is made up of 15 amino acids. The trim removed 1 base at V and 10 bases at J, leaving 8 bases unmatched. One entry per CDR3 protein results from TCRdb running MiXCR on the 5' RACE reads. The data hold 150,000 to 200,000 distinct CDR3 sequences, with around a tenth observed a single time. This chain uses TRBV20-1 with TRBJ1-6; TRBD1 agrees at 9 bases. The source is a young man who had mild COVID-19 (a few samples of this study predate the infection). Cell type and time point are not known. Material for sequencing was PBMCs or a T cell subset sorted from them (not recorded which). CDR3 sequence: CSARAADRGGSPLHF. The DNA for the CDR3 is TGCAGTGCTAGAGCCGCGGACAGGGGAGGATCACCCCTCCACTTT.